The rows below give T cell receptor beta chains drawn from one sample of a study of shared clonotypes between healthy human individuals. Generated by immunoSEQ multiplex PCR, the TCRdb table keeps only in-frame clones and is missing some. Of about 510,000 clones listed, 79% are singletons. Sequenced sample: PBMCs. These receptors came from a middle-aged woman in good health. Some clones in this sample may be carry-over from other donors' samples. Both conserved end residues are part of each CDR3. The D gene is left open where the match is weak. Some rows mark clone size as missing; the rest say once, few, many or name a class of expanded clone.

J,V,size,D,DNA,CDR3
TRBJ2-1,TRBV30,NA,NA,TGTGCCTGGAGTGTGGGCCGGGTGGGAGAGCAGTTCTTC,CAWSVGRVGEQFF
TRBJ1-5,TRBV6-5,NA,NA,TGTGCCATCCCGGGGGGGGCGGCTAGCAATCAGCCCCAGCATTTT,CAIPGGAASNQPQHF
TRBJ1-5,TRBV28,NA,NA,TGTGCCAGCAGTTTAGTGGAGGTGGGCAATCAGCCCCAGCATTTT,CASSLVEVGNQPQHF
TRBJ1-2,TRBV28,NA,NA,TGTGCCAGCAGTTTTGCGCAGGTCGAGACTAACTATGGCTACACCTTC,CASSFAQVETNYGYTF
TRBJ2-7,TRBV19,NA,NA,TGTGCCAGTAGTAGTATCTCGCGGATAAGACCCTACGAGCAGTACTTC,CASSSISRIRPYEQYF
TRBJ1-4,TRBV27,NA,NA,TGTGCCAGCAGTTTCCGTCAAGTGCGTAAAGAAAAACTGTTTTTT,CASSFRQVRKEKLFF
TRBJ1-5,TRBV6-1,NA,NA,TGTGCCAGCAGTGAAGCGGACACAAATCAGCCCCAGCATTTT,CASSEADTNQPQHF
TRBJ2-2,TRBV9,NA,NA,TGTGCCAGCAGCGTGGACACGAACACCGGGGAGCTGTTTTTT,CASSVDTNTGELFF
TRBJ2-7,TRBV7-2,NA,TRBD2,TGTGCCAGCAGCTTAACTAGCGGGAACTACGAGCAGTACTTC,CASSLTSGNYEQYF
TRBJ1-2,TRBV6-5,NA,NA,TGTGCCAGCAGTCCTCGACAGAAACTTAACTATGGCTACACCTTC,CASSPRQKLNYGYTF
TRBJ1-4,TRBV7-2,NA,TRBD1,TGTGCCAGCAGAGACAGGGTACGGGAAAAACTGTTTTTT,CASRDRVREKLFF
TRBJ2-7,TRBV5-1,NA,TRBD1,TGCGCCAGCACCGGGACAGGGCGCTCCGAGCAGTACTTC,CASTGTGRSEQYF
TRBJ2-2,TRBV19,few,NA,TGTGCCAGTAGTATAGTAAGTTCGAACACCGGGGAGCTGTTTTTT,CASSIVSSNTGELFF
TRBJ2-7,TRBV6-1,NA,NA,TGTGCCAGCAGTGAAAGACGGGACGAGCAGTACTTC,CASSERRDEQYF
TRBJ2-7,TRBV30,NA,TRBD1,TGTGCCTGGACGAAGATGACAGGGGTTCTCTACGAGCAGTACTTC,CAWTKMTGVLYEQYF
TRBJ2-1,TRBV9,NA,NA,TGTGCCAGCAGCGTAACCGGGAACTCCTACAATGAGCAGTTCTTC,CASSVTGNSYNEQFF
TRBJ2-1,TRBV28,NA,TRBD2,TGTGCCAGCAGTCCCGGGACTAGCGGGACCTACAATGAGCAGTTCTTC,CASSPGTSGTYNEQFF
TRBJ2-7,TRBV6-5,NA,TRBD1,TGTGCCAGCAGCGGGGGACAGGGACACGAGCAGTACTTC,CASSGGQGHEQYF
TRBJ2-2,TRBV5-1,NA,TRBD2,TGCGCCAGCAGCTTTGGACTAGCGGGAGATTTCGGGGAGCTGTTTTTT,CASSFGLAGDFGELFF
TRBJ2-7,TRBV19,NA,TRBD1,TGTGCCAGTAGTCGGGGGACAGGGGTTGGCGAGCAGTACTTC,CASSRGTGVGEQYF
TRBJ2-1,TRBV27,NA,TRBD2,TGTGCCAGCAGCCCCGAGGGCGGGGGACTTGATGAGCAGTTCTTC,CASSPEGGGLDEQFF
TRBJ2-1,TRBV18,few,NA,TGTGCCAGCTCACGCAGAGCAACCTACAATGAGCAGTTCTTC,CASSRRATYNEQFF
TRBJ2-1,TRBV5-1,NA,NA,TGCGCCAGCAATGTAGCGGAGGGTTACAATGAGCAGTTCTTC,CASNVAEGYNEQFF
TRBJ2-2,TRBV27,NA,NA,TGTGCCAGCAAAGAACAGACCCTGTCCGGGGAGCTGTTTTTT,CASKEQTLSGELFF
TRBJ2-2,TRBV5-6,NA,NA,TGTGCCAGCAGCTTGGAGCGTAGGGGCAAGGGGGAGCTGTTTTTT,CASSLERRGKGELFF